The rows below give T cell receptor beta chains drawn from one sample of a study of T cells after yellow fever vaccination. TCRdb re-called the 5' RACE reads with MiXCR, one entry per CDR3 protein. Among approximately 93,000 distinct CDR3 sequences listed, under 7% were seen once. Here the sequenced sample was CD8+ T cells sorted from PBMCs, taken 10 days after the yellow fever booster vaccination. These receptors were taken from a man aged 18 to 29 who received the YFV17D yellow fever vaccine. CDR3s include the opening cysteine and the closing phenylalanine or tryptophan. Rows may omit the clone size; those that give it use once, few, many or a size class.

j_gene: TRBJ1-1; abundance: few; v_gene: TRBV7-8; CDR3aa: CASSSQNTEAFF
j_gene: TRBJ1-2; abundance: few; v_gene: TRBV9; CDR3aa: CASSGFRVSDYGYTF
j_gene: TRBJ2-3; abundance: few; v_gene: TRBV7-2; CDR3aa: CASSRDGQGGRADTQYF
j_gene: TRBJ2-5; abundance: few; v_gene: TRBV7-9; CDR3aa: CASSPRTSGGELQETQYF
j_gene: TRBJ2-2; abundance: many; v_gene: TRBV19; CDR3aa: CATSPTGGTGELFF
j_gene: TRBJ2-5; abundance: few; v_gene: TRBV12-3/TRBV12-4; CDR3aa: CASSFWLAGGETQYF
j_gene: TRBJ1-5; abundance: NA; v_gene: TRBV6-1; CDR3aa: CASSEAEGRGQPQHF
j_gene: TRBJ1-1; abundance: NA; v_gene: TRBV25-1; CDR3aa: CASSVQTGVAEAFF
j_gene: TRBJ2-1; abundance: few; v_gene: TRBV12-3/TRBV12-4; CDR3aa: CASSFGGANEQFF
j_gene: TRBJ2-7; abundance: NA; v_gene: TRBV6-5; CDR3aa: CASSYKGGYEQYF
j_gene: TRBJ2-2; abundance: few; v_gene: TRBV4-3; CDR3aa: CASSEDVSSGGSGELFF
j_gene: TRBJ2-5; abundance: NA; v_gene: TRBV27; CDR3aa: CASNQETQYF
j_gene: TRBJ2-2; abundance: NA; v_gene: TRBV19; CDR3aa: CASSIAGTGELFF
j_gene: TRBJ1-5; abundance: few; v_gene: TRBV7-8; CDR3aa: CASSSLRGARHDQPQHF
j_gene: TRBJ1-1; abundance: few; v_gene: TRBV5-1; CDR3aa: CASSLGQGMNTEAFF
j_gene: TRBJ2-1; abundance: NA; v_gene: TRBV10-3; CDR3aa: CAMGDNEQFF
j_gene: TRBJ2-3; abundance: NA; v_gene: TRBV9; CDR3aa: CASNWAGGTDTQYF
j_gene: TRBJ2-3; abundance: NA; v_gene: TRBV7-8; CDR3aa: CASSRDSSTDTQYF
j_gene: TRBJ2-7; abundance: many; v_gene: TRBV11-2; CDR3aa: CASSLEVYSVVYEQYF
j_gene: TRBJ2-2; abundance: NA; v_gene: TRBV7-9; CDR3aa: CASSLTGTTLGGELFF
j_gene: TRBJ1-6; abundance: few; v_gene: TRBV4-2; CDR3aa: CASSQDPPGSPLHF
j_gene: TRBJ2-7; abundance: few; v_gene: TRBV29-1; CDR3aa: CSVSLRDRIYEQYF
j_gene: TRBJ1-1; abundance: many; v_gene: TRBV20-1; CDR3aa: CSATGQGGTEAFF
j_gene: TRBJ2-2; abundance: few; v_gene: TRBV7-9; CDR3aa: CASSPLTGPGELFF
j_gene: TRBJ2-5; abundance: few; v_gene: TRBV18; CDR3aa: CASSPRRSLQETQYF
j_gene: TRBJ2-1; abundance: NA; v_gene: TRBV7-9; CDR3aa: CASSLHEQFF
j_gene: TRBJ1-1; abundance: many; v_gene: TRBV20-1; CDR3aa: CSAVVVGGTEAFF
j_gene: TRBJ2-2; abundance: many; v_gene: TRBV6-1; CDR3aa: CASSEQEGQPFGELFF
j_gene: TRBJ2-7; abundance: many; v_gene: TRBV20-1; CDR3aa: CSASPRLAVSYEQYF
j_gene: TRBJ1-2; abundance: NA; v_gene: TRBV20-1; CDR3aa: CSARNRDSGIYGYTF
j_gene: TRBJ2-7; abundance: few; v_gene: TRBV6-5; CDR3aa: CASSYSSGEQYF
j_gene: TRBJ2-1; abundance: few; v_gene: TRBV20-1; CDR3aa: CSASGRGSYNEQFF
j_gene: TRBJ1-2; abundance: few; v_gene: TRBV6-5; CDR3aa: CASSYGSLYGYTF
j_gene: TRBJ2-7; abundance: few; v_gene: TRBV4-3; CDR3aa: CASSQGGDSHYEQYF
j_gene: TRBJ1-4; abundance: NA; v_gene: TRBV7-9; CDR3aa: CASSLAGLNEKLFF
j_gene: TRBJ2-7; abundance: NA; v_gene: TRBV27; CDR3aa: CASSPGQGIGYEQYF
j_gene: TRBJ2-3; abundance: NA; v_gene: TRBV11-2; CDR3aa: CASSPGLATDTQYF
j_gene: TRBJ2-3; abundance: NA; v_gene: TRBV19; CDR3aa: CASSPGQGARDTQYF